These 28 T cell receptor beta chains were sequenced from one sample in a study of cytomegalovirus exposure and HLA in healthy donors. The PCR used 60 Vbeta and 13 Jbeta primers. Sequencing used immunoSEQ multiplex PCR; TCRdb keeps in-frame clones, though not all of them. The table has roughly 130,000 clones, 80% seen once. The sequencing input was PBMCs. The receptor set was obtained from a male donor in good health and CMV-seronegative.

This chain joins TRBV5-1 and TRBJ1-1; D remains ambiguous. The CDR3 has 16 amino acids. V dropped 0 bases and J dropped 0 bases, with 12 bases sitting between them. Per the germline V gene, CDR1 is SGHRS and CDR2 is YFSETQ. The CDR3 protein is CASSLVAGTMNTEAFF. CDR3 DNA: TGCGCCAGCAGCTTGGTGGCTGGCACCATGAACACTGAAGCTTTCTTT.

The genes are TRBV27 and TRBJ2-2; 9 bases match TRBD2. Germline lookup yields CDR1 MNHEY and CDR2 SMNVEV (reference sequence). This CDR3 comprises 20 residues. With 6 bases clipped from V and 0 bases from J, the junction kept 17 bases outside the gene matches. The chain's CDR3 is CASRHRDSTGTSPNTGELFF. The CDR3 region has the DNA TGTGCCAGCAGACACCGGGACAGTACCGGGACTAGCCCGAACACCGGGGAGCTGTTTTTT.

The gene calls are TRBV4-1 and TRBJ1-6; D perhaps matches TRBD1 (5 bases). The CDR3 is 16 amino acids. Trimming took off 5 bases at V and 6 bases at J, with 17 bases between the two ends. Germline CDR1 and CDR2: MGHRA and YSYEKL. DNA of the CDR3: TGCGCCAGCAGCATGTTTATCATAGACAGTAATTCACCCCTCCACTTT. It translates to CASSMFIIDSNSPLHF.

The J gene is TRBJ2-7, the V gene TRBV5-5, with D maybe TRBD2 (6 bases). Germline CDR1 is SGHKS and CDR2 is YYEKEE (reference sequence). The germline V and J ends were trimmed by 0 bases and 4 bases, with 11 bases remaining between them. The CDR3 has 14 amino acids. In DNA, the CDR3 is TGTGCCAGCAGCTTGGGTGTAGCGGCATACGAGCAGTACTTC. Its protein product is CASSLGVAAYEQYF.

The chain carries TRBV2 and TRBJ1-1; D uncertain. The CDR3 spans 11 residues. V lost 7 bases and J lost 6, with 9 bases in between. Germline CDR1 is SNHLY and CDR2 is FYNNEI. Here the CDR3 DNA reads TGTGCCAGCAAGTTCGGGGCTGAAGCTTTCTTT. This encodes CASKFGAEAFF.

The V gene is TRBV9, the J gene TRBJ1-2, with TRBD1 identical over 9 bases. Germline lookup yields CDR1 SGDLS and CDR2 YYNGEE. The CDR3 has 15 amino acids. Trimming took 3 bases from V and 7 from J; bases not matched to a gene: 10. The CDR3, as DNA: TGTGCCAGCAGCGGCTCTCCGGGACAGGGCCGTGGCTACACCTTC. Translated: CASSGSPGQGRGYTF.

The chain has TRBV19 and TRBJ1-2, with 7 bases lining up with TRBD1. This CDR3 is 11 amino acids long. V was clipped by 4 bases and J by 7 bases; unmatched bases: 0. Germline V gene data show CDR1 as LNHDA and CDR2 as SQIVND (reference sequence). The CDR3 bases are TGTGCCAGTAGTAACAGGGGTGGCTACACCTTC. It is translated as CASSNRGGYTF.

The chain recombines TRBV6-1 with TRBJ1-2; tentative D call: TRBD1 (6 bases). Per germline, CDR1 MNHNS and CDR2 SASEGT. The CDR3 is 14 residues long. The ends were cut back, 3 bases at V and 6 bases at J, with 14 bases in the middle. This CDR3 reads CASSDLLEGDGYTF. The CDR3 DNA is TGTGCCAGCAGTGACCTCCTCGAGGGGGATGGCTACACCTTC.

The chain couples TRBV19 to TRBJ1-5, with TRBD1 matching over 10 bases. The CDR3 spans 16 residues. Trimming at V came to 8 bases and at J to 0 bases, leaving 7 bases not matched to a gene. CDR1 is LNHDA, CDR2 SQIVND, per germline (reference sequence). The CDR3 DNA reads TGTGCCAGTCTCGGACAGGGGGAATATAGCAATCAGCCCCAGCATTTT. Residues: CASLGQGEYSNQPQHF.

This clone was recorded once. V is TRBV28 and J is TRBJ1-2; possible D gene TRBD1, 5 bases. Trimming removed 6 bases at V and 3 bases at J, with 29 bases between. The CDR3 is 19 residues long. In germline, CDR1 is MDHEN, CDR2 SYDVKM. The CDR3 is CASSLIPVSGGEEDYGYTF. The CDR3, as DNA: TGTGCCAGCAGCCTAATCCCCGTTTCGGGGGGAGAGGAGGACTATGGCTACACCTTC.

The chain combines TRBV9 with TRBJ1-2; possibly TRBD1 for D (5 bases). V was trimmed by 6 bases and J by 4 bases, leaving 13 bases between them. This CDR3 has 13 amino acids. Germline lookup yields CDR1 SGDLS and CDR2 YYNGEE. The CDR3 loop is CASTSPGAYGYTF. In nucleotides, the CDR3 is TGTGCCAGCACCTCCCCTGGGGCCTATGGCTACACCTTC.

CDR3 nucleotides: TGTGCCAGCTCTCCGGACAGGTCCTATGGCTACACCTTC. Its protein product is CASSPDRSYGYTF. V and J are TRBV18 and TRBJ1-2; 7 nucleotides match TRBD1. The CDR3 runs 13 residues. V dropped 6 bases and J dropped 4; count of bases not matched to a gene: 5. The germline V gene encodes CDR1 KGHSH and CDR2 LQKENI.

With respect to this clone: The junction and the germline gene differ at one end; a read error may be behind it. The CDR3 region is CASTYDRGSNQPQHF. CDR3 bases: TGTGCCAGCACTTACGACAGGGGTAGCAATCAGCCCCAGCATTTT. This chain joins TRBV6-6 and TRBJ1-5, with 8 bases that match TRBD1. The CDR3 is 15 amino acids. The V gene's germline CDR1 is MNHNY and CDR2 SVGAGI (reference sequence).

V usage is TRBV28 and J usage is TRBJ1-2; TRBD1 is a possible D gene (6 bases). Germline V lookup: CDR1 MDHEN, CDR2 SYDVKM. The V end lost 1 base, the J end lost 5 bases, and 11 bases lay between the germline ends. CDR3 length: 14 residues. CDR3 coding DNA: TGTGCCAGCAGTTTATACAGGGCTAGGTATGGCTACACCTTC. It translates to CASSLYRARYGYTF.

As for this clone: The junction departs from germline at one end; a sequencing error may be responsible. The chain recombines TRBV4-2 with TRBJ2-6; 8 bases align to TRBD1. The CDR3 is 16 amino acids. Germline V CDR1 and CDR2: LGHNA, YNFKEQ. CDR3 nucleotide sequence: TGTGCCAGCAGCACGAACCAGGGGGCTGGGGCCAACGGCCTGACTTTC. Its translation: CASSTNQGAGANGLTF.

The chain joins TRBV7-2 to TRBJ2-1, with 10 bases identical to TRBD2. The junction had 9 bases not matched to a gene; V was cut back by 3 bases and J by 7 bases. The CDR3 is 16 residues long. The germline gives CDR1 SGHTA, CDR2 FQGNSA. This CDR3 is CASSFFSGRRSNEQFF. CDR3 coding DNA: TGTGCCAGCAGCTTCTTTAGCGGGAGGCGAAGTAATGAGCAGTTCTTC. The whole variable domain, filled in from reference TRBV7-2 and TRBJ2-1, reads GAGVSQSPSNKVTEKGKDVELRCDPISGHTALYWYRQSLGQGLEFLIYFQGNSAPDKSGLPSDRFSAERTGGSVSTLTIQRTQQEDSAVYLCASSFFSGRRSNEQFFGPGTRLTVL.

CDR3 region: CASSGSSGANVLTF. Written as DNA, the CDR3 is TGTGCCAGCAGTGGGAGCTCTGGGGCCAACGTCCTGACTTTC. This chain links TRBV25-1 with TRBJ2-6, with D unclear. This CDR3 contains 14 residues. Germline-derived CDR1 and CDR2 are MGHDK and SYGVNS. Trimming removed 4 bases from V and 0 bases from J, with 4 bases in between.

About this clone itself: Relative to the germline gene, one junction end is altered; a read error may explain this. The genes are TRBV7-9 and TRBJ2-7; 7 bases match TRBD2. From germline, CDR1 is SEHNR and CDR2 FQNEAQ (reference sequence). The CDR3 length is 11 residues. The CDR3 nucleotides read TGTTCCAGCAGCTTAAGGGACTATCTATACTTC. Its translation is CSSSLRDYLYF.

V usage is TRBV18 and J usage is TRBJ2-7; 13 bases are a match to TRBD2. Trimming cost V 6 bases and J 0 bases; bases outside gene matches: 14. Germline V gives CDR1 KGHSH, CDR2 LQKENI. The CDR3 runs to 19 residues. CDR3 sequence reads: CASSPMAGLAGRFSYEQYF. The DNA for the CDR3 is TGTGCCAGCTCCCCTATGGCGGGACTAGCGGGGCGATTCTCCTACGAGCAGTACTTC.

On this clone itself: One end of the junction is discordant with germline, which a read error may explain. The CDR3 here is CASSQDKYSGANGLTF. CDR3 bases: TGCGCCAGCAGCCAAGATAAGTACTCTGGGGCCAACGGCCTGACTTTC. This chain joins TRBV4-1 and TRBJ2-6, with D possibly matching TRBD1 (5 bases). The CDR3 runs to 16 residues. Germline values: CDR1 MGHRA, CDR2 YSYEKL.

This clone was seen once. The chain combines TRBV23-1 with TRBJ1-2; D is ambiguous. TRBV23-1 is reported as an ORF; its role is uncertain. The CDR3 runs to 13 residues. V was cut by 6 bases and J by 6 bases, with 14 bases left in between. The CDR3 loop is CASSKTTEHGYTF. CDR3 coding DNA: TGCGCCAGCAGCAAAACCACGGAGCATGGCTACACCTTC.

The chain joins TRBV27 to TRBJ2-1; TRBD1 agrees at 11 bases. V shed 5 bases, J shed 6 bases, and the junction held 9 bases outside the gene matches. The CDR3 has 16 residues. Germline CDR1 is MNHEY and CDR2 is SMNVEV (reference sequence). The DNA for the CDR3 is TGTGCCAGCAGTCTCATACCGGGACAGGGGGTCAATGAGCAGTTCTTC. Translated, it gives CASSLIPGQGVNEQFF.

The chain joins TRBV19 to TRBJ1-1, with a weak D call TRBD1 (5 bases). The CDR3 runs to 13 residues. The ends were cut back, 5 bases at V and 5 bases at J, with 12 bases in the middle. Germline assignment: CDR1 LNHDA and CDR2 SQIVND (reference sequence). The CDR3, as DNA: TGTGCCAGTAGTGACAGAGGCGAAACTGAAGCTTTCTTT. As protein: CASSDRGETEAFF. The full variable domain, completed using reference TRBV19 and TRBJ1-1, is DGGITQSPKYLFRKEGQNVTLSCEQNLNHDAMYWYRQDPGQGLRLIYYSQIVNDFQKGDIAEGYSVSREKKESFPLTVTSAQKNPTAFYLCASSDRGETEAFFGQGTRLTVV.

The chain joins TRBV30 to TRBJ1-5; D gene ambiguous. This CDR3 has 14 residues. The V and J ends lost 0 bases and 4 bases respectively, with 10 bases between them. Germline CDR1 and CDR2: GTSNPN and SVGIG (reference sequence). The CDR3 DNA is TGTGCCTGGAGTGTTTCAACCCTAAATCAGCCCCAGCATTTT. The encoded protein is CAWSVSTLNQPQHF.

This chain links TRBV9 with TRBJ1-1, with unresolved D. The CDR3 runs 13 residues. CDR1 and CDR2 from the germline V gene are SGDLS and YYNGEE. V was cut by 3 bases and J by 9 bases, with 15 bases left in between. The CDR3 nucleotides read TGTGCCAGCAGCGGCCGAGACTTGGGTAAAGCTTTCTTT. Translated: CASSGRDLGKAFF. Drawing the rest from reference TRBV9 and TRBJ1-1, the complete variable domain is DSGVTQTPKHLITATGQRVTLRCSPRSGDLSVYWYQQSLDQGLQFLIQYYNGEERAKGNILERFSAQQFPDLHSELNLSSLELGDSALYFCASSGRDLGKAFFGQGTRLTVV.

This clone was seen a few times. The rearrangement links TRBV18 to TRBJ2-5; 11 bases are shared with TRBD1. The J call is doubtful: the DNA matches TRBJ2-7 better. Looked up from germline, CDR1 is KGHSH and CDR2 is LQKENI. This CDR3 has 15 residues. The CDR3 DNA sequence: TGTGCCAGCTCAGCCGGGACAGGGGGAACCTACGAGCAGTACTTC. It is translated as CASSAGTGGTYEQYF.

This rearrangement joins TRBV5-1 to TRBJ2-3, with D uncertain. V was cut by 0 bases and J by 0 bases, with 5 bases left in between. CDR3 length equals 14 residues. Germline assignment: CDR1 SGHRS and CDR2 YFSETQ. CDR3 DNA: TGCGCCAGCAGCTTGGGGCAGAGCACAGATACGCAGTATTTT. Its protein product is CASSLGQSTDTQYF.

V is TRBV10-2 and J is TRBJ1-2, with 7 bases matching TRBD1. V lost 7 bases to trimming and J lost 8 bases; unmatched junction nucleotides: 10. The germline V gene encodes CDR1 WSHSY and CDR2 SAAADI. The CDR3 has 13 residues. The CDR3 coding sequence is TGCGCCAGCACCCCGGGACAGCGAGGCGGCTACACCTTC. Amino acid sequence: CASTPGQRGGYTF.